Presented here are 22 T cell receptor beta chains from one specimen sequenced in a study of glioma-infiltrating T cells after dendritic cell vaccination. The method was immunoSEQ multiplex PCR; TCRdb's version includes in-frame clones alone and lacks a portion of them. The sample shows under 100,000 clones, approximately 81% of them seen only once. The specimen comprised blood, sampled before dendritic cell vaccination. The source of these receptors is a human donor with glioblastoma.

This clone was observed at least ten times. V is TRBV28 and J is TRBJ2-7; possibly TRBD1 for D (6 bases). This CDR3 spans 15 amino acids. Trimming took 6 bases from V and 0 from J, leaving 15 bases between them. The germline gives CDR1 MDHEN, CDR2 SYDVKM. CDR3 sequence reads: CASSSPGHGSYEQYF. For the CDR3, the DNA is TGTGCCAGCAGCTCTCCGGGACACGGCTCCTACGAGCAGTACTTC.

In regard to this clone: At one end the junction does not follow the germline gene, possibly because of a read error. V usage is TRBV19 and J usage is TRBJ2-7, with 11 bases matching TRBD2. The length of the CDR3 is 16 residues. Germline-derived CDR1 and CDR2 are LNHDA and SQIVND (reference sequence). The CDR3 DNA reads TGTGCCGGTAGGAATTACCAACTAGCGGGAGCGGGCGAGCAGTACTTC. It is translated as CAGRNYQLAGAGEQYF.

The chain recombines TRBV7-9 with TRBJ1-2, with D tentatively TRBD1 (5 bases). Germline CDR1 reads SEHNR; CDR2 reads FQNEAQ (reference sequence). The CDR3 sequence is 12 residues long. The V gene lost 5 bases and the J gene lost 2 bases, with 6 bases spanning the gap. The CDR3 loop reads CASSPGNYGYTF. The CDR3 DNA sequence: TGTGCCAGCAGCCCAGGGAACTATGGCTACACCTTC.

This chain links TRBV5-4 with TRBJ2-7, with 10 bases fitting TRBD2. Losses at the gene ends were 4 bases for V and 0 bases for J; bases not matched to a gene: 7. Germline CDR1 SGHNT, CDR2 YYREEE (reference sequence). This CDR3 has 16 residues. CDR3 residues: CASSGSGRESSYEQYF. CDR3 bases: TGTGCCAGCAGCGGGAGCGGGAGGGAAAGCTCCTACGAGCAGTACTTC.

The CDR3 loop reads CASVLSSGGAVPQYF. Here the CDR3 DNA reads TGTGCCAGTGTACTATCTAGCGGGGGGGCCGTCCCGCAGTATTTT. The chain recombines TRBV6-6 with TRBJ2-3; TRBD2 matches 12 bases. Germline CDR1 is MNHNY and CDR2 is SVGAGI (reference sequence). There are 15 residues in the CDR3. J gave up 10 bases and V 9 bases, and 14 bases lay outside the gene matches.

The J gene is TRBJ2-7, the V gene TRBV6-5, with D possibly TRBD2 on 6 matching bases. The CDR3 covers 15 residues. Germline V CDR1 and CDR2: MNHEY, SVGAGI. V was trimmed by 4 bases and J by 4 bases, leaving 17 bases between them. CDR3 DNA: TGTGCCAGCAGTTGGCGACTAGACGAGCCTTACGAGCAGTACTTC. Its protein is CASSWRLDEPYEQYF.

The chain couples TRBV5-1 to TRBJ2-2; 10 bases match TRBD1. The CDR3 runs 17 residues. V gave up 5 bases and J gave up 0 bases; unmatched junction bases: 7. CDR1 and CDR2 (germline): SGHRS, YFSETQ. CDR3 DNA sequence: TGCGCCAGCAGTCGACGGGACAGGGGAGCGAACACCGGGGAGCTGTTTTTT. Its translation is CASSRRDRGANTGELFF.

The rearrangement uses TRBV6-1 and TRBJ1-1, with a weak D call TRBD1 (5 bases). Germline V gives CDR1 MNHNS, CDR2 SASEGT. Trimming cost V 3 bases and J 7 bases, with 9 bases left between them. The CDR3 is 12 amino acids. CDR3 sequence: CASSDRVYEAFF. The DNA for the CDR3 is TGTGCCAGCAGTGACAGGGTTTATGAAGCTTTCTTT.

The chain is built from TRBV30 and TRBJ2-7; a weak D match, TRBD1 (6 bases). The CDR3 sequence is 14 residues long. CDR1 and CDR2 from the germline V gene are GTSNPN and SVGIG (reference sequence). V lost 6 bases to trimming and J lost 2 bases, with 17 bases between them. The CDR3 DNA follows: TGTGCCTGTCTCGATCGGGACACAACCTACGAGCAGTACTTC. It yields the protein CACLDRDTTYEQYF.

The chain couples TRBV5-1 to TRBJ1-2, with TRBD1 identical over 8 bases. Germline loops: CDR1 SGHRS, CDR2 YFSETQ. The trim removed 0 bases at V and 6 bases at J, leaving 10 bases unmatched. CDR3 length: 16 amino acids. CDR3 amino acids: CASSLGGTGGINGYTF. The CDR3 DNA sequence: TGCGCCAGCAGCTTGGGCGGTACAGGGGGAATAAATGGCTACACCTTC.

The chain employs TRBV5-4 and TRBJ1-5; D unclear. The CDR3 loop spans 15 amino acids. CDR1 is SGHNT and CDR2 is YYREEE in the germline V gene (reference sequence). Trimming stripped 4 bases from V and 0 bases from J, with 11 bases between. The CDR3, as DNA: TGTGCCAGCAGCCCCGATCCTAATAGCAATCAGCCCCAGCATTTT. It yields the protein CASSPDPNSNQPQHF.

V usage is TRBV11-3 and J usage is TRBJ2-1; 7 bases agree with TRBD1. The V and J ends lost 5 bases and 1 base, in that order; junction bases with no gene match: 5. The CDR3 has 15 amino acids. Looked up from germline, CDR1 is SGHNT and CDR2 is YENEEA. CDR3 nucleotide sequence: TGTGCCAGCAGCCTTACAGGGGCGTCCTACAATGAGCAGTTCTTC. Translated, it gives CASSLTGASYNEQFF.

The chain is built from TRBV29-1 and TRBJ2-1, with 7 positions matching TRBD2. CDR1 SQVTM and CDR2 ANQGSEA come from the germline V gene. The CDR3 sequence is 15 residues long. The junction had 11 bases not matched to a gene; V was cut back by 7 bases and J by 2 bases. In DNA, the CDR3 is TGCAGCGGCCGACGTCTAGCGGATACCTACAATGAGCAGTTCTTC. As protein: CSGRRLADTYNEQFF.

This clone came up a few times. The gene calls are TRBV29-1 and TRBJ1-2, with 8 bases lining up with TRBD1. With V trimmed by 4 bases and J by 4 bases, 8 bases remained unmatched. Germline V gene lookup returns CDR1 SQVTM and CDR2 ANQGSEA. CDR3 size: 14 residues. The CDR3 nucleotides are TGCAGCGTTGTGCTGGACAGGGAGGCCTATGGCTACACCTTC. It yields the protein CSVVLDREAYGYTF.

V and J are TRBV10-3 and TRBJ1-4; D remains ambiguous. The CDR3 is 12 residues long. The V and J ends lost 6 bases and 5 bases respectively, with 7 bases between them. Germline V gene data show CDR1 as ENHRY and CDR2 as SYGVKD. This chain's CDR3 is CAIRAGNEKLFF. The CDR3 nucleotides are TGTGCCATCAGGGCGGGGAATGAAAAACTGTTTTTT.

This clone has a handful of counts. The chain carries TRBV6-8 and TRBJ1-5; D is perhaps TRBD1 (5 bases). There are 14 residues in the CDR3. Trimming left V 2 bases short and J 6 bases short, with 11 bases between. The germline gives CDR1 MNHGY, CDR2 SAAAGT. CDR3 DNA: TGTGCCAGCAGTTACCGGCAGGGAGGTCAGCCCCAGCATTTT. Its translation is CASSYRQGGQPQHF.

The rearrangement links TRBV19 to TRBJ1-2; the match to TRBD1 covers 7 bases. Germline-derived CDR1 and CDR2 are LNHDA and SQIVND (reference sequence). The CDR3 runs to 13 residues. Trimming removed 6 bases from V and 3 bases from J; junction bases left unmatched: 4. The DNA of the CDR3 is TGTGCCAGTAGAATTCAGGGGGACTATGGCTACACCTTC. Its translation: CASRIQGDYGYTF.

The genes are TRBV5-1 and TRBJ2-7; 9 bases are shared with TRBD1. From germline, CDR1 is SGHRS and CDR2 YFSETQ. The trim removed 5 bases at V and 2 bases at J, leaving 5 bases unmatched. CDR3 size: 14 residues. CDR3 loop: CASRPGTGPYEQYF. The CDR3 DNA follows: TGCGCCAGCAGACCCGGGACAGGGCCCTACGAGCAGTACTTC.

The chain links TRBV27 to TRBJ2-6; tentatively, D is TRBD1 (5 bases). Trimming left V 8 bases short and J 2 bases short, with 19 bases between. The CDR3 runs to 17 residues. Germline CDR1 MNHEY, CDR2 SMNVEV (reference sequence). DNA for the CDR3: TGTGCCAGCTCCTCCCCCAGGGCGGAAGCTGGGGCCAACGTCCTGACTTTC. Translation: CASSSPRAEAGANVLTF.

The chain joins TRBV7-9 to TRBJ1-1; D is possibly TRBD1 (6 bases). Germline loops: CDR1 SEHNR, CDR2 FQNEAQ (reference sequence). CDR3 length equals 14 residues. V was cut by 4 bases and J by 0 bases, with 9 bases left in between. The CDR3 protein is CASSYGGLNTEAFF. For the CDR3, the DNA is TGTGCCAGCAGCTACGGGGGGCTGAACACTGAAGCTTTCTTT.

This chain joins TRBV5-4 and TRBJ2-7; perhaps TRBD2 as D (5 bases). The V end lost 3 bases, the J end lost 6 bases, and 16 bases lay between the germline ends. Germline V gene lookup returns CDR1 SGHNT and CDR2 YYREEE (reference sequence). The CDR3 consists of 14 residues. CDR3 in amino acids: CASSWKGTRREQYF. CDR3 nucleotide sequence: TGTGCCAGCAGCTGGAAAGGAACTAGGCGCGAGCAGTACTTC.

This chain connects TRBV5-4 to TRBJ2-4, with 7 positions matching TRBD1. Per germline, CDR1 SGHNT and CDR2 YYREEE (reference sequence). V lost 0 bases, J lost 5 bases, and 5 bases stayed unmatched. CDR3 length equals 15 residues. The CDR3 region is CASSLAGGSQNIQYF. CDR3 DNA: TGTGCCAGCAGCTTGGCAGGGGGTTCTCAAAACATTCAGTACTTC.